The present entry profiles one T cell receptor (beta chain) with its context. These data originate in a study of blood T cell repertoires in COVID-19. Study-wide background: Collection of acute and convalescent COVID-19 samples took place in the United States, Italy and Spain. PBMCs, B-cell-depleted T cells, or T cells provided the cDNA or gDNA that made up the material.

CDR3 length: 15 residues. V lost 5 bases and J lost 3, with 17 bases in between. Per the germline V gene, CDR1 is SGHAT and CDR2 is FQNNGV. In the original processing: Using reference gene primer amplification, nucleated cell counts were estimated. TCRdb's copy holds only in-frame clones and misses some; the assay was immunoSEQ multiplex PCR. The D gene and trimming were derived from the DNA, and the V and J assignments and clone size from that table. The table lists about 180,000 clones, around 80% of them singletons, with around 7% in the top ten. The chain has TRBV11-2 and TRBJ2-7; maybe TRBD2 (6 bases). The sequenced sample was peripheral blood. The TCR sequence derives from an older man with active or convalescent COVID-19. The CDR3 spells CASSPSRAEGYEQYF. The CDR3 DNA is TGTGCCAGCAGCCCCAGCAGGGCGGAGGGCTACGAGCAGTACTTC.